These 15 T cell receptor beta chains were all obtained from the same sample, sequenced in a study of T cell repertoires in cytomegalovirus infection. Using its own MiXCR run on the reads, TCRdb lists one record per CDR3 protein. The sample consists of 150,000 to 200,000 distinct CDR3 sequences, about 30% of them appearing once. The specimen sequenced was PBMCs. These TCRs come from a human donor in good health (CMV status not recorded). Some clones in this sample may be carry-over from other donors' samples.

This clonotype was observed a few times. V usage is TRBV6-2 or TRBV6-3 and J usage is TRBJ2-1, with D possibly TRBD2 on 6 matching bases. The V end was cut by 5 bases, the J end by 6 bases, with 20 bases between. The length of the CDR3 is 16 residues. Per germline, CDR1 MNHEY and CDR2 SVGEGT. The DNA for the CDR3 is TGTGCCAGCAGTCGCCCCGCGGGGCCGAGGTCCAATGAGCAGTTCTTC. Translated: CASSRPAGPRSNEQFF.

This clonotype was counted ten times or more. The chain couples TRBV5-5 to TRBJ1-5; 7 nucleotides agree with TRBD1. Trimming cost V 5 bases and J 0 bases; bases outside gene matches: 8. Germline V gene sequence: CDR1 SGHKS, CDR2 YYEKEE (reference sequence). The CDR3 is made up of 16 amino acids. In DNA, the CDR3 is TGTGCCAGCAGACGGACAGGAGAAAATAGCAATCAGCCCCAGCATTTT. Protein: CASRRTGENSNQPQHF. Looking up the rest from reference TRBV5-5 and TRBJ1-5 gives the full variable domain: DAGVTQSPTHLIKTRGQQVTLRCSPISGHKSVSWYQQVLGQGPQFIFQYYEKEERGRGNFPDRFSARQFPNYSSELNVNALLLGDSALYLCASRRTGENSNQPQHFGDGTRLSIL.

The chain links TRBV15 to TRBJ1-2; 9 bases map to TRBD1. The J segment lost 3 bases and the V segment lost 3 bases, leaving 2 bases of the junction unmatched. Germline values: CDR1 LNHNV, CDR2 YYDKDF (reference sequence). This CDR3 has 14 residues. The DNA of the CDR3 is TGTGCCACCAGCAGTGGACAGGGGTACTATGGCTACACCTTC. It encodes CATSSGQGYYGYTF.

V usage is TRBV15 and J usage is TRBJ1-2; D call uncertain. The CDR3 totals 16 residues. Germline V gives CDR1 LNHNV, CDR2 YYDKDF (reference sequence). Trimming left V 0 bases short and J 5 bases short, with 16 bases between. CDR3 bases: TGTGCCACCAGCAGAGATCTAAGGGCAGACCTGTATGGCTACACCTTC. Its translation is CATSRDLRADLYGYTF.

The chain has TRBV29-1 and TRBJ1-1; maybe TRBD1 (6 bases). Germline V gene lookup returns CDR1 SQVTM and CDR2 ANQGSEA. The CDR3 has 12 amino acids. V gave up 3 bases and J gave up 7 bases, with 12 bases separating them. CDR3 region: CSVDPRDIEAFF. The CDR3 DNA is TGCAGCGTTGATCCCAGGGACATTGAAGCTTTCTTT.

This clonotype was observed a few times. Written as DNA, the CDR3 is TGTGCCAGCAGTCGAATTACTAGCGGGGGGGCAACAGATACGCAGTATTTT. Protein sequence: CASSRITSGGATDTQYF. The rearrangement links TRBV7-2 to TRBJ2-3, with 13 bases identical to TRBD2. J lost 3 bases, V lost 6 bases, and 9 bases had no gene match. The CDR3 contains 17 residues. In germline, CDR1 is SGHTA, CDR2 FQGNSA.

This clonotype appeared many times. The chain joins TRBV7-8 to TRBJ1-5; the D gene is possibly TRBD1 (6 bases). The germline V and J ends were trimmed by 5 bases and 3 bases, with 11 bases remaining between them. Germline V CDR1 and CDR2: SGHVS, FQNEAQ. The CDR3 length is 14 residues. The CDR3, as DNA: TGTGCCAGCAGCCACGGACAGTACAATCAGCCCCAGCATTTT. Protein: CASSHGQYNQPQHF.

This clonotype turned up a few times. The chain joins TRBV6-2 or TRBV6-3 to TRBJ2-5; D uncertain. V was pared by 5 bases and J by 5 bases, with 18 bases between. The CDR3 contains 15 residues. Germline V CDR1 and CDR2: MNHEY, SVGEGT. In nucleotides, the CDR3 is TGTGCCAGCAGTCAAAATCTAGACTTGTTGGAGACCCAGTACTTC. This sequence encodes CASSQNLDLLETQYF.

This chain joins TRBV14 and TRBJ1-5; D gene uncertain. V lost 3 bases and J lost 0, with 12 bases in between. The CDR3 has 16 amino acids. The germline V gene encodes CDR1 SGHDN and CDR2 FVKESK. CDR3 in DNA: TGTGCCAGCAGCCAGAACCGCAGGATTAGCAATCAGCCCCAGCATTTT. This translates into CASSQNRRISNQPQHF.

This clonotype was counted between two and nine times. This chain joins TRBV12-3 or TRBV12-4 and TRBJ1-5; the D gene is possibly TRBD1 (6 bases). Trimming shortened V by 4 bases and J by 0 bases, and 13 bases separated the two germline ends. The CDR3 has 16 residues. The CDR3 nucleotides read TGTGCCAGCAGTTCCCAGGGGCACTATAGCAATCAGCCCCAGCATTTT. Translation gives CASSSQGHYSNQPQHF.

This chain links TRBV30 with TRBJ1-1; D unresolved. V lost 2 bases to trimming and J lost 6 bases, with 13 bases between them. Germline lookup yields CDR1 GTSNPN and CDR2 SVGIG (reference sequence). There are 13 residues in the CDR3. CDR3 sequence reads: CAWSFPTLSEAFF. The DNA of the CDR3 is TGTGCCTGGAGTTTCCCTACTCTTTCTGAAGCTTTCTTT.

This clonotype was seen a few times. This chain links TRBV7-2 with TRBJ2-5, with TRBD2 as a possible D gene (5 bases). Trimming pared 1 base from V and 7 bases from J, leaving 10 bases between. The CDR3 runs to 13 residues. In germline, CDR1 is SGHTA, CDR2 FQGNSA. DNA of the CDR3: TGTGCCAGCAGCTTAGATCAACGGGGGACCCAGTACTTC. It yields the protein CASSLDQRGTQYF. The whole variable domain, filled in from reference TRBV7-2 and TRBJ2-5, reads GAGVSQSPSNKVTEKGKDVELRCDPISGHTALYWYRQSLGQGLEFLIYFQGNSAPDKSGLPSDRFSAERTGGSVSTLTIQRTQQEDSAVYLCASSLDQRGTQYFGPGTRLLVL.

This clonotype has more than one count but fewer than ten. The chain combines TRBV10-3 with TRBJ2-7; D is undetermined. This CDR3 is 14 amino acids long. The germline V and J ends were trimmed by 4 bases and 4 bases, with 14 bases remaining between them. Germline CDR1 is ENHRY and CDR2 is SYGVKD. This CDR3 reads CAISGAGPLYEQYF. The CDR3, as DNA: TGTGCCATCAGTGGGGCAGGCCCCCTATACGAGCAGTACTTC.

This clonotype occurred a few times. The V and J genes are TRBV29-1 and TRBJ1-2, with D perhaps matching TRBD1 (5 bases). CDR1 and CDR2 (germline): SQVTM, ANQGSEA. The CDR3 extends over 13 amino acids. V was cut by 8 bases and J by 2 bases, with 15 bases left in between. CDR3 in DNA: TGCAGCACGGACACCATGATAAACTATGGCTACACCTTC. It specifies CSTDTMINYGYTF.

V gene TRBV12-3 or TRBV12-4 combines with J gene TRBJ2-4; 10 bases map to TRBD1. V trimming: 4 bases; J trimming: 0 bases; junction bases outside the gene matches: 12. This CDR3 is built from 19 residues. CDR3 loop: CASSSGTGAFVLAKNIQYF. The CDR3, as DNA: TGTGCCAGCAGTTCGGGGACAGGGGCCTTCGTGCTAGCCAAAAACATTCAGTACTTC.